This T cell receptor beta chain was retrieved from a study of T cells during gluten challenge in celiac disease (dated by TCRdb to about 2017). With respect to the entire study: Blood was collected at baseline, day 6 and day 14 of the challenge, whereas duodenal biopsies were collected at baseline and day 14. On the Illumina MiSeq, paired-end 250 bp sequencing was performed for single-cell libraries and paired-end 300 bp sequencing was performed for bulk libraries. On the study overall, not on this receptor specifically: Only a couple of patients, both with many gluten-specific T cells, had their challenge samples put through bulk sequencing. The circulating gluten-specific T cells hit their peak on day 6, and the day-6 repertoire seemed to be made up largely of expanded preexisting memory clonotypes. Across several patients, about 11-45% of single-cell TCR-alpha/beta clonotypes at the latest time point were also present at baseline; bulk data gave about 51-55%. On day 6, circulating gluten-specific T cells had a lower sample-corrected Shannon diversity, showing that clonal expansion increased.

Treated celiac disease patients on a gluten-free diet underwent a 14-day oral dietary gluten challenge to study recall of gluten-specific T cells. In the lamina propria, live cells were gated as tetramer-binding CD3+ CD8- CD4+ T cells, with CD11c, CD14, CD15, CD19 and CD56 cells excluded. An Aria II cell sorter was used to sort cells as single cells, and also in bulk when tetramer-positive cells were relatively plentiful. Seven or eight duodenal biopsies were taken from each challenged patient at baseline and on day 14. Cryopreserved lamina propria cell suspensions were obtained from biopsies through removal of epithelium with EDTA, digestion with collagenase, homogenization and filtration. Before tetramer-binding CD4+ T cells were sorted, thawed cells were stained with a pool of PE-conjugated HLA-DQ:gluten tetramers presenting immunodominant gluten epitopes. Compared with the rest of its sample, this clonotype is large (0.1 to 1%). The record has no base qualities; no much larger clone is one base away.

The CDR3 numbers 13 residues from cysteine through phenylalanine. Only the CDR3 region is kept as DNA, spanning 39 bases read in frame from base 1. CDR1 SGHVS and CDR2 FNYEAQ are derived from the germline V gene. V is clipped by 4 bases and J by 3 bases, and the sequence between their germline boundaries is 8 bases long. The library was produced with 5' RACE. The instrument was an Illumina MiSeq. A modified SMART protocol was used to prepare bulk TCR libraries. Per the authors' processing: Selected pRESTO steps were used for read preprocessing, and IMGT/HighV-QUEST was used to assign V, D, J genes and CDR3 junctions. A bulk sequence was kept only when it showed up in at least two replicates with 10 or more cumulative reads. In samples with more than 20 cells, repertoire diversity was estimated using an undersampling-corrected Shannon index. TCRdb reanalyzed the raw reads on its own, using fastp at Q25 for trimming and MiXCR for clone calling, and kept in-frame beta chains. Here each entry gathers all rows of one CDR3 protein and keeps the most common genes and DNA. Here the V and J calls rest on TCRdb's processing, not on the authors' analysis. The sample table holds around 200 distinct CDR3 sequences, of which around 12% were seen once. The top ten clones comprise roughly 30% of the sample.

This clonotype was obtained from a male donor with celiac disease. This material consisted of gluten-specific CD4+ T cells sorted from the duodenum using tetramers, taken at baseline or on day 14 of gluten challenge (not recorded which). The chain was built from TRBV7-6 and TRBJ2-3; a confident D gene designation cannot be given. In nucleotide form, the sequence is TGTGCCAGCAGCTGGCAGGCTACAGATACGCAGTATTTT. Translation gives CASSWQATDTQYF.